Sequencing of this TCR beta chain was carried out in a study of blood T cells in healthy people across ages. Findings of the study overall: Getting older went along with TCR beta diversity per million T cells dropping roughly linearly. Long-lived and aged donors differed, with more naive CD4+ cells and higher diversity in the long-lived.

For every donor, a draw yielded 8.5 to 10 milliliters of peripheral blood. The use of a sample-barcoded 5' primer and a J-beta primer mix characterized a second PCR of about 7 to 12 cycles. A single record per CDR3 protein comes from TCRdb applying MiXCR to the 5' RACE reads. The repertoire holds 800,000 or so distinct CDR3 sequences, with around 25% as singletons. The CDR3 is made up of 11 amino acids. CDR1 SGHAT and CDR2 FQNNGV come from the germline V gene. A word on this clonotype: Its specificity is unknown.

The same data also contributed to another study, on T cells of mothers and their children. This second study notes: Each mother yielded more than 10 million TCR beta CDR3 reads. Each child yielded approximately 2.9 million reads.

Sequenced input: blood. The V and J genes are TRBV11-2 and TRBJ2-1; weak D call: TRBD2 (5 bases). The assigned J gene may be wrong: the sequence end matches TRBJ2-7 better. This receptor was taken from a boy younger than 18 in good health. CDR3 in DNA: TGTGCCAGCAAGGAGGAGAGTGAGCAGTACTTC. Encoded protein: CASKEESEQYF.